The sequence of this T cell receptor (beta chain) was determined in a study of T cells in Graves' hyperthyroidism and ophthalmopathy. Stable disease denoted Graves' hyperthyroidism without ophthalmopathy progression within 18 months. This clonotype was observed at least ten times. Amplification of TCR beta CDR3 regions used RNA as the template. Initially, a first-round RT-PCR of the TCR CDR3 employed the HTBI primer set. Via MiXCR, TCRdb re-called the multiplex PCR reads, giving one row per CDR3 protein. Seen here are about 110,000 distinct CDR3 sequences, approximately 16% observed once, and the top ten hold 42%. The length of the CDR3 is 15 residues. V lost 5 bases to trimming and J lost 2 bases, with 14 bases between them. Germline V gene sequence: CDR1 SGHVS, CDR2 FQNEAQ.

This chain links TRBV7-8 with TRBJ2-3, with D perhaps matching TRBD2 (7 bases). The sequence was collected from a woman aged 50 to 65 with Graves' hyperthyroidism. Sequencing was carried out using blood. DNA for the CDR3: TGTGCCAGCAGCCAACAGGGAGGGAACACAGATACGCAGTATTTT. Translated: CASSQQGGNTDTQYF.